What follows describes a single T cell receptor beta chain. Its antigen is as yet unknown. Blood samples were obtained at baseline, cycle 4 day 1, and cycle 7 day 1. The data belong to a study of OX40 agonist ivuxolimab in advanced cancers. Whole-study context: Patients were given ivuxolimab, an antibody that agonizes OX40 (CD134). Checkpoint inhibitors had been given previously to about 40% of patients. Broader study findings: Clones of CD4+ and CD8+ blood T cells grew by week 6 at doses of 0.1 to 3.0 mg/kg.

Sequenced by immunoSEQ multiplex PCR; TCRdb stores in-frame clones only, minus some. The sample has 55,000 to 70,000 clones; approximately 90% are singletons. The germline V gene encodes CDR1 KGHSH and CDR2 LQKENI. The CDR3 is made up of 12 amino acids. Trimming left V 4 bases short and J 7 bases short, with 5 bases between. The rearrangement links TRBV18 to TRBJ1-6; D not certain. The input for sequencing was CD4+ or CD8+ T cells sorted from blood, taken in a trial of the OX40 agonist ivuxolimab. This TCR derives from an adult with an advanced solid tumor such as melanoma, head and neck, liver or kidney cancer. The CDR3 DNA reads TGTGCCAGCTCACGTATGAATTCACCCCTCCACTTT. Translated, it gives CASSRMNSPLHF.